These T cell receptor beta chains were read from a single sample in a study of Ad26.COV2.S vaccination and SARS-CoV-2 variants. Libraries were prepared by immunoSEQ multiplex PCR; TCRdb keeps only in-frame clonotypes and omits some of them. The repertoire includes about 320,000 clones, around 90% of them detected once, and around 5% sits in the top ten. This material consisted of peripheral blood, taken in a trial of Ad26.COV2.S vaccine versus placebo. These TCRs come from a person between 18 and 65 years old who received the Ad26.COV2.S COVID-19 vaccine or a placebo. The CDR3 runs from the conserved cysteine through the conserved F or W. D genes are given only for firm matches. Some rows have no size entry. The others give once, few or many, or a class for an expanded clone.

D: .
V: TRBV27
size: .
J: TRBJ1-1
DNA: TGTGCCAGCAGTTTACAGGGGTGGAACACTGAAGCTTTCTTT
CDR3: CASSLQGWNTEAFF

D: .
V: TRBV6-5
size: .
J: TRBJ2-4
DNA: TGTGCCAGCAGTTACGGGGGGAAAAACATTCAGTACTTC
CDR3: CASSYGGKNIQYF

D: .
V: TRBV19
size: once
J: TRBJ2-5
DNA: TGTGCCAGTATGCGGGAAGAGACCCAGTACTTC
CDR3: CASMREETQYF

D: .
V: TRBV27
size: once
J: TRBJ1-6
DNA: TGTGCCAGCAGTTTCCATGGGTCACCCCTCCACTTT
CDR3: CASSFHGSPLHF

D: .
V: TRBV11-2
size: .
J: TRBJ1-4
DNA: TGTGCCAGCAGCCCCCAACTTTGGGGCCATAATGAAAAACTGTTTTTT
CDR3: CASSPQLWGHNEKLFF

D: TRBD1
V: TRBV5-1
size: .
J: TRBJ1-1
DNA: TGCGCCAGCAGCTTGGCCCCTAGACAGGGCATTTGGAACACTGAAGCTTTCTTT
CDR3: CASSLAPRQGIWNTEAFF

D: TRBD1
V: TRBV5-6
size: .
J: TRBJ1-6
DNA: TGTGCCAGCAGCTGGGGACAGGTGGTCTCACCCCTCCACTTT
CDR3: CASSWGQVVSPLHF

D: TRBD2
V: TRBV5-4
size: .
J: TRBJ2-2
DNA: TGTGCCAGCAGCTTTCTAGCGGGGGGGCCGGGGTCTTGGACCGGGGAGCTGTTTTTT
CDR3: CASSFLAGGPGSWTGELFF

D: TRBD2
V: TRBV6-2/TRBV6-3
size: few
J: TRBJ2-3
DNA: TGTGCCAGCAGTGTCACCGGGACTAGCGGGGATACGCAGTATTTT
CDR3: CASSVTGTSGDTQYF

D: TRBD1
V: TRBV6-2/TRBV6-3
size: .
J: TRBJ1-4
DNA: TGTGCCAGCAGCCCCGGGACAGGATCGTACCCAACTAATGAAAAACTGTTTTTT
CDR3: CASSPGTGSYPTNEKLFF

D: TRBD1
V: TRBV27
size: .
J: TRBJ1-1
DNA: TGTGCCAGCAGCCAGGGGGGGCGCGGAGCTGAAGCTTTCTTT
CDR3: CASSQGGRGAEAFF

D: TRBD1
V: TRBV6-5
size: .
J: TRBJ1-1
DNA: TGTGCCAGCAGTTCCGGACAGGCCAACACTGAAGCTTTCTTT
CDR3: CASSSGQANTEAFF

D: .
V: TRBV7-2
size: .
J: TRBJ1-1
DNA: TGTGCCAGCAGCTTAGTAGGGCCGGGAGAAGCTTTCTTT
CDR3: CASSLVGPGEAFF

D: .
V: TRBV24-1
size: .
J: TRBJ1-2
DNA: TGTGCCACCAGTGGCGCCGCTCGGGCCAGCTACACCTTC
CDR3: CATSGAARASYTF

D: .
V: TRBV6-5
size: .
J: TRBJ1-2
DNA: TGTGCCAGCAGTTACGAAAGAGACTATGGCTACACCTTC
CDR3: CASSYERDYGYTF

D: .
V: TRBV27
size: few
J: TRBJ1-5
DNA: TGTGCCAGCAGTTTATCAGGGGCTCAGCCCCAGCATTTT
CDR3: CASSLSGAQPQHF

D: .
V: TRBV28
size: .
J: TRBJ1-5
DNA: TGTGCCAGCATTTCAGGGATCTATCAGCCCCAGCATTTT
CDR3: CASISGIYQPQHF

D: TRBD2
V: TRBV10-1
size: .
J: TRBJ2-3
DNA: TGCGCCAGCAGTGAGGGGAGCGGGGGGGCAACAGATACGCAGTATTTT
CDR3: CASSEGSGGATDTQYF

D: .
V: TRBV11-3
size: .
J: TRBJ1-1
DNA: TGTGCCAGCAGCTCCACTTGGAAAGACACTGAAGCTTTCTTT
CDR3: CASSSTWKDTEAFF

D: TRBD1
V: TRBV4-1
size: .
J: TRBJ2-7
DNA: TGCGCCAGCCGCACCGGGACAGGGGGCGCGGACGAGCAGTACTTC
CDR3: CASRTGTGGADEQYF

D: TRBD2
V: TRBV19
size: .
J: TRBJ2-1
DNA: TGTGCCAGTAATGAGCGGGAGTACAATGAGCAGTTCTTC
CDR3: CASNEREYNEQFF

D: .
V: TRBV12-3/TRBV12-4
size: once
J: TRBJ2-7
DNA: TGTGCCAGCAGTTTGATGGGGGGGCCCGAGCAGTACTTC
CDR3: CASSLMGGPEQYF

D: .
V: TRBV5-6
size: .
J: TRBJ2-1
DNA: TGTGCCAGCAGCTTGGGGGGAGGAGGTGGCAGTGAGCAGTTCTTC
CDR3: CASSLGGGGGSEQFF

D: .
V: TRBV7-9
size: .
J: TRBJ2-5
DNA: TGTGCCAGCAGCTTCCAGGGGTTGGAGACCCAGTACTTC
CDR3: CASSFQGLETQYF

D: .
V: TRBV5-1
size: .
J: TRBJ1-5
DNA: TGCGCCAGCAGCTTGACAGGGAGGGATCAGCCCCAGCATTTT
CDR3: CASSLTGRDQPQHF